Each of the 13 T cell receptor beta chains below was sequenced from the same sample in a study of T cell responses to AZD1222 COVID-19 vaccine. Some clones are missing from TCRdb's copy, which holds only in-frame ones; the method was immunoSEQ multiplex PCR. The sample lists just under 75,000 clones, about three quarters occurring once. Material: peripheral blood, obtained 28 days after the second AZD1222 dose. These receptors originate from an adult who received the AZD1222 COVID-19 vaccine.

CDR3 nucleotides: TGTGCCACCAAAAGGGGGCTAGCGGGGGGAAGCTCCTACAATGAGCAGTTCTTC. Translation gives CATKRGLAGGSSYNEQFF. The rearrangement joins TRBV28 to TRBJ2-1, with 11 nucleotides matching TRBD2. The CDR3 loop spans 18 amino acids. V trimming: 10 bases; J trimming: 0 bases; junction bases outside the gene matches: 14. Germline values: CDR1 MDHEN, CDR2 SYDVKM.

This clone was detected only a few times. This chain connects TRBV7-9 to TRBJ2-7; weak D call: TRBD2 (6 bases). Germline CDR1 is SEHNR and CDR2 is FQNEAQ (reference sequence). This CDR3 contains 13 residues. Trimming took 0 bases from V and 6 from J, leaving 9 bases between them. As DNA, the CDR3 is TGTGCCAGCAGCTTAGCGCTAGCGACCGAGCAGTACTTC. Translated, it gives CASSLALATEQYF.

This clone appeared once. The chain has TRBV27 and TRBJ2-5; 9 bases match TRBD2. V lost 2 bases to trimming and J lost 5 bases; unmatched junction nucleotides: 12. The CDR3 runs to 17 residues. Germline V CDR1 and CDR2: MNHEY, SMNVEV (reference sequence). For the CDR3, the DNA is TGTGCCAGCAGTTTAGGCGGGGGGGACCTTCATTGGGAGACCCAGTACTTC. It encodes CASSLGGGDLHWETQYF.

The rearrangement uses TRBV3-1 (or the pseudogene TRBV3-2) and TRBJ2-4; TRBD1 agrees at 7 bases. CDR1 is LGHDT, CDR2 YNNKEL, per germline (reference sequence). The junction had 10 bases not matched to a gene; V was cut back by 4 bases and J by 1 base. The CDR3 sequence is 17 residues long. The CDR3 region has the DNA TGTGCCAGCAGCCCCTCCTACAGGGGAAAGGCCAAAAACATTCAGTACTTC. This sequence encodes CASSPSYRGKAKNIQYF.

This clone was observed a few times. V is TRBV27 and J is TRBJ1-1; a weak D match, TRBD1 (6 bases). Trimming took 5 bases from V and 5 from J, leaving 12 bases between them. There are 13 residues in the CDR3. Germline V CDR1 and CDR2: MNHEY, SMNVEV (reference sequence). CDR3: CASSGQQGTEAFF. As DNA, the CDR3 is TGTGCCAGCAGTGGACAACAGGGTACTGAAGCTTTCTTT.

The chain combines TRBV5-5 with TRBJ1-3, with D perhaps TRBD1 (5 bases). The CDR3 loop spans 16 amino acids. Trimming took 2 bases from V and 2 from J, leaving 14 bases between them. CDR1 SGHKS and CDR2 YYEKEE come from the germline V gene (reference sequence). The CDR3 protein is CASSLSTGAAGNTIYF. CDR3 bases: TGTGCCAGCAGCTTATCTACCGGGGCGGCTGGAAACACCATATATTTT.

This chain uses TRBV27 with TRBJ1-4; 8 nucleotides match TRBD1. V lost 5 bases and J lost 0; bases outside the gene matches: 2. There are 15 residues in the CDR3. Germline CDR1 MNHEY, CDR2 SMNVEV (reference sequence). CDR3 sequence reads: CASSGQGATNEKLFF. The CDR3 coding sequence is TGTGCCAGCAGTGGACAGGGCGCAACTAATGAAAAACTGTTTTTT. Together with reference TRBV27 and TRBJ1-4, the CDR3 gives the full variable domain: EAQVTQNPRYLITVTGKKLTVTCSQNMNHEYMSWYRQDPGLGLRQIYYSMNVEVTDKGDVPEGYKVSRKEKRNFPLILESPSPNQTSLYFCASSGQGATNEKLFFGSGTQLSVL.

This clone was detected a few times. The chain recombines TRBV4-2 with TRBJ2-7; D gene uncertain. Per germline, CDR1 LGHNA and CDR2 YNFKEQ. V was trimmed by 1 base and J by 6 bases, leaving 4 bases between them. This CDR3 spans 11 amino acids. CDR3 in DNA: TGTGCCAGCAGCCAAGCGCTCGAGCAGTACTTC. As protein: CASSQALEQYF.

The chain joins TRBV6-5 to TRBJ2-1; possible D gene TRBD2, 6 bases. Trimming removed 4 bases from V and 4 bases from J, with 14 bases in between. There are 15 residues in the CDR3. Looked up from germline, CDR1 is MNHEY and CDR2 is SVGAGI. The CDR3: CASSSPSGSYNEQFF. CDR3 DNA sequence: TGTGCCAGCAGTTCCCCCAGCGGGTCATACAATGAGCAGTTCTTC.

The chain recombines TRBV2 with TRBJ1-2, with 7 bases aligning to TRBD1. Germline CDR1 SNHLY, CDR2 FYNNEI. The CDR3 sequence is 13 residues long. Trimming took 6 bases from V and 8 from J; bases not matched to a gene: 9. CDR3 DNA: TGTGCCAGCAGACCAGGGGGGAGAGGAGGCTACACCTTC. It is translated as CASRPGGRGGYTF.

J is TRBJ1-3 and V is TRBV3-1 (or the pseudogene TRBV3-2); D call uncertain. CDR1 LGHDT and CDR2 YNNKEL come from the germline V gene (reference sequence). This CDR3 has 14 residues. The V and J ends lost 0 bases and 2 bases respectively, with 5 bases between them. The CDR3 reads CASSQDTAGNTIYF. The DNA for the CDR3 is TGTGCCAGCAGCCAAGACACCGCTGGAAACACCATATATTTT.

The chain joins TRBV19 to TRBJ2-1; TRBD2 matches at 9 bases. The V segment lost 3 bases and the J segment 2 bases; nucleotides outside the gene matches: 5. CDR1 is LNHDA, CDR2 SQIVND, per germline (reference sequence). This CDR3 is built from 16 residues. The CDR3 protein is CASSMRTSATYNEQFF. CDR3 sequence (DNA): TGTGCCAGTAGTATGCGGACTAGCGCGACCTACAATGAGCAGTTCTTC.

The chain has TRBV2 and TRBJ1-3, with D unclear. Germline V CDR1 and CDR2: SNHLY, FYNNEI. The CDR3 consists of 13 residues. The V end was cut by 7 bases, the J end by 1 base, with 8 bases between. CDR3 amino acids: CASTRSSGNTIYF. In DNA form, the CDR3 reads TGTGCCAGCACCCGCAGTTCTGGAAACACCATATATTTT.